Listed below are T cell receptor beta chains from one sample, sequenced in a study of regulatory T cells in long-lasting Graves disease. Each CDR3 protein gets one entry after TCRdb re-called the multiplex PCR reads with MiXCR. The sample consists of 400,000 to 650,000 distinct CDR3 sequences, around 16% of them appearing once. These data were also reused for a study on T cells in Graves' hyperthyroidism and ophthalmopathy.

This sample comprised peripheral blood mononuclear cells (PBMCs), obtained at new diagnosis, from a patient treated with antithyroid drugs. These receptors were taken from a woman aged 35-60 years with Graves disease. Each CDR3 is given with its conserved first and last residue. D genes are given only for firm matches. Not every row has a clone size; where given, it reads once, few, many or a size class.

DNA: TGTGCCAGCAGTGAAGCGATGTTATCTGGAAACACCATATATTTT; CDR3: CASSEAMLSGNTIYF; D: NA; V: TRBV2; J: TRBJ1-3; size: few
DNA: TGTGCCGGGGGCTATAGCAATCAGCCCCAGCATTTT; CDR3: CAGGYSNQPQHF; D: NA; V: TRBV28; J: TRBJ1-5; size: many
DNA: TGTGCCTGGAGTGCTCTAGGGAACACCATATATTTT; CDR3: CAWSALGNTIYF; D: NA; V: TRBV30; J: TRBJ1-3; size: NA
DNA: TGCAGTGCCCTAACAGATACGCAGTATTTT; CDR3: CSALTDTQYF; D: NA; V: TRBV20-1; J: TRBJ2-3; size: many
DNA: TGTGCCAGCAGTGAGGGGACGCTGAACACTGAAGCTTTCTTT; CDR3: CASSEGTLNTEAFF; D: NA; V: TRBV5-1; J: TRBJ1-1; size: many
DNA: TGTGCCATCAGTGAGTCGTTTGGTTCGCCTAACTATGGCTACACCTTC; CDR3: CAISESFGSPNYGYTF; D: NA; V: TRBV10-3; J: TRBJ1-2; size: NA
DNA: TGTGCCAGTACCCCGGGACAACTCTCTGGGGCCAACGTCCTGACTTTC; CDR3: CASTPGQLSGANVLTF; D: NA; V: TRBV19; J: TRBJ2-6; size: NA
DNA: TGTGCCAGCAGGGGGGGGGCGGTAGTGAGCAATCAGCCCCAGCATTTT; CDR3: CASRGGAVVSNQPQHF; D: NA; V: TRBV28; J: TRBJ1-5; size: few
DNA: TGTGCCAGCAAAACAGTTTCCAGCTCCTACGAGCAGTACTTC; CDR3: CASKTVSSSYEQYF; D: NA; V: TRBV19; J: TRBJ2-7; size: few
DNA: TGTGCCAGCAATGGACTTCCTAGAGGCACTGAAGCTTTCTTT; CDR3: CASNGLPRGTEAFF; D: NA; V: TRBV2; J: TRBJ1-1; size: NA
DNA: TGTGCCAGCAGCCCCGGGTCCCCTTACGAGCAGTACTTC; CDR3: CASSPGSPYEQYF; D: NA; V: TRBV28; J: TRBJ2-7; size: many
DNA: TGTGCCAGCAGCTTAAACGGAGGGTCGGCGACCGGGGAGCTGTTTTTT; CDR3: CASSLNGGSATGELFF; D: NA; V: TRBV7-3; J: TRBJ2-2; size: few
DNA: TGTGCCAGCAGTTGGGGAAGCGCGAACACTGAAGCTTTCTTT; CDR3: CASSWGSANTEAFF; D: NA; V: TRBV28; J: TRBJ1-1; size: many
DNA: TGTGCCAGCAGCCAAGCTCAGGCAACTAATGAAAAACTGTTTTTT; CDR3: CASSQAQATNEKLFF; D: NA; V: TRBV3-1; J: TRBJ1-4; size: many
DNA: TGTGCTAGTGGTTTGCTAGCGGGGGGGCCGGGTATCGGCAATGAGCAGTTCTTC; CDR3: CASGLLAGGPGIGNEQFF; D: TRBD2; V: TRBV12-5; J: TRBJ2-1; size: many
DNA: TGCAGTGCCCTGGCGACAGACTATGGCTACACCTTC; CDR3: CSALATDYGYTF; D: NA; V: TRBV20-1; J: TRBJ1-2; size: many
DNA: TGTGCCAGCAGTGTGACTAGCGGGGGGCAAGAGCAGTACTTC; CDR3: CASSVTSGGQEQYF; D: TRBD2; V: TRBV2; J: TRBJ2-7; size: NA
DNA: TGTGCCAGCAGTTTGGGGATCAGCACCGGGGAGCTGTTTTTT; CDR3: CASSLGISTGELFF; D: NA; V: TRBV12-3/TRBV12-4; J: TRBJ2-2; size: NA
DNA: TGCAGTGCTAGAGCCGAAATAGGACTAGCGGGGTTCACAGATACGCAGTATTTT; CDR3: CSARAEIGLAGFTDTQYF; D: TRBD2; V: TRBV20-1; J: TRBJ2-3; size: many
DNA: TGTGCCAGCAGTCCCGTACAGGGTAAGGGCCGCCACGAGCAGTACTTC; CDR3: CASSPVQGKGRHEQYF; D: NA; V: TRBV6-1; J: TRBJ2-7; size: many
DNA: TGTGCCAGCAGTTTTCTTCCCGGGACAGGTCCGTATAGCTTCCACGAAAAACTGTTTTTT; CDR3: CASSFLPGTGPYSFHEKLFF; D: TRBD1; V: TRBV27; J: TRBJ1-4; size: few
DNA: TGCAGTGCCCTAACAGATAGCAATCAGCCCCAGCATTTT; CDR3: CSALTDSNQPQHF; D: NA; V: TRBV20-1; J: TRBJ1-5; size: many
DNA: TGTGCCAGCCGAGACAGGGTAGAAAATGTTGGCTACACCTTC; CDR3: CASRDRVENVGYTF; D: TRBD1; V: TRBV6-1; J: TRBJ1-2; size: many
DNA: TGTGCCAGTAGTTCTCTCGGGGGGGCAACCGGGGAGCTGTTTTTT; CDR3: CASSSLGGATGELFF; D: TRBD2; V: TRBV19; J: TRBJ2-2; size: NA
DNA: TGCGCCAGCAGCCATCCGGGACGGACGACCGAAAAACTGTTTTTT; CDR3: CASSHPGRTTEKLFF; D: NA; V: TRBV4-1; J: TRBJ1-4; size: few
DNA: TGTGCCAGCAGTTACGACTGGAATTCGGATGGCTACACCTTC; CDR3: CASSYDWNSDGYTF; D: NA; V: TRBV6-2/TRBV6-3; J: TRBJ1-2; size: many
DNA: TGTGCCAGTAGTACGTCAGGTGCTAATGAAAAACTGTTTTTT; CDR3: CASSTSGANEKLFF; D: NA; V: TRBV19; J: TRBJ1-4; size: few
DNA: TGCAGTGCTAGTCTCTCGGAGGGGCTACTTTTCAATGAGCAGTTCTTC; CDR3: CSASLSEGLLFNEQFF; D: NA; V: TRBV20-1; J: TRBJ2-1; size: NA
DNA: TGCAGCGTTGCCCCCGAGAGGCGGGGGTGGGAGCAGTTCTTC; CDR3: CSVAPERRGWEQFF; D: TRBD2; V: TRBV29-1; J: TRBJ2-1; size: NA